This TCR beta chain was found in a study of T cell responses to AZD1222 COVID-19 vaccine. As regards this clone: Its antigen is undetermined.

The data were produced by immunoSEQ multiplex PCR, yet TCRdb's version contains in-frame clones alone and is incomplete. The sample lists about 120,000 clones, 87% occurring once. Germline trimming cut 1 base from V and 2 bases from J; bases unmatched to any gene: 10. Germline loops: CDR1 SGHTA, CDR2 FQGNSA. CDR3 size: 18 residues. Overall study results and limits: Spike-specific TCR breadth and depth both grew after two AZD1222 doses. No repertoire was sampled before or during the peak T cell response, only after it. Spike-wide coverage was observed for vaccine-associated CD4 TCRs, with dominant responses at 160-218 and 743-854.

The V and J genes are TRBV7-2 and TRBJ2-7; 11 bases match TRBD2. The source of this sequence is an adult who received the AZD1222 COVID-19 vaccine. Here the sequenced sample was peripheral blood, taken 28 days after the second AZD1222 dose. The CDR3 spells CASSLVPPLAGGPYEQYF. The CDR3 nucleotides are TGTGCCAGCAGCTTAGTGCCCCCGCTAGCGGGGGGCCCCTACGAGCAGTACTTC.